This T cell receptor (beta chain) derives from a study of cytomegalovirus exposure and HLA in healthy donors. Study-wide background: The same platform was used for the 100 to 150 validation repertoires and the roughly 730 first-cohort repertoires, a later analysis reported.

The method was immunoSEQ multiplex PCR; TCRdb's version includes in-frame clones alone and lacks a portion of them. This sample has about 44,000 clones; roughly 93% occur once, and the top ten carry approximately 2%. Study-wide results and limits: In vitro confirmation showed three CMV-associated chains to be CMV antigen specific. Most TCR sequences were rare, but some public TCRs occurred in many donors.

This CDR3 spans 12 amino acids. Germline V gives CDR1 SEHNR, CDR2 FQNEAQ (reference sequence). V was shortened by 4 bases and J by 7 bases, with 10 bases between the two germline ends. Of note for this clone: Antigen specificity is unknown.

The clonotype comes from a woman aged 18-29 years in good health and CMV-seronegative. This chain links TRBV7-9 with TRBJ1-2; possibly TRBD1 for D (6 bases). Sequencing used PBMCs. CDR3 bases: TGTGCCAGCAGCTATCAGGGGATTGGCTACACCTTC. Its protein product is CASSYQGIGYTF. Filled out from reference TRBV7-9 and TRBJ1-2, the complete variable domain reads DTGVSQNPRHKITKRGQNVTFRCDPISEHNRLYWYRQTLGQGPEFLTYFQNEAQLEKSRLLSDRFSAERPKGSFSTLEIQRTEQGDSAMYLCASSYQGIGYTFGSGTRLTVV.